Each of the 31 T cell receptor beta chains below was sequenced from the same sample in a study of shared clonotypes between healthy human individuals. Naive CD8 isolation took CD45RO-negative cells positively selected for CCR7 and excluded terminally differentiated effector memory CD45RA+ cells. Here immunoSEQ multiplex PCR was the method, and the copy in TCRdb shows in-frame clones only, minus some. The table records 650,000 to 800,000 clones, about 92% of them present only once. The sample was naive CD8+ T cells sorted from blood. These receptors came from a man aged 25-45 years in good health.

V is TRBV27 and J is TRBJ2-7, with TRBD1 matching over 7 bases. The germline V gene has CDR1 MNHEY and CDR2 SMNVEV (reference sequence). This CDR3 is 13 amino acids long. J gave up 3 bases and V 5 bases, and 4 bases lay outside the gene matches. CDR3: CASSTTGIYEQYF. The CDR3 DNA reads TGTGCCAGCAGTACGACAGGGATCTACGAGCAGTACTTC.

A word on this clone: This may be a read error, as it is one base from a much larger clone. Other DNA sequences of this sample code for an identical CDR3. The gene calls are TRBV6-6 and TRBJ1-5; a possible D gene is TRBD1 (5 bases). The CDR3 covers 16 residues. Looked up from germline, CDR1 is MNHNY and CDR2 is SVGAGI (reference sequence). The V and J ends lost 0 bases and 3 bases respectively, with 12 bases between them. The DNA of the CDR3 is TGTGCCAGCAGTTACTCGGGAGACAGCTCCAATCAGCCCCAGCATTTT. Its translation: CASSYSGDSSNQPQHF.

The rearrangement links TRBV6-6 to TRBJ1-5; 9 bases are a match to TRBD1. Per germline, CDR1 MNHNY and CDR2 SVGAGI (reference sequence). V shed 6 bases and J 5 bases; nucleotides not matched to a gene: 8. The CDR3 is made up of 15 amino acids. This chain's CDR3 is CASSPGQGRDQPQHF. CDR3 in DNA: TGTGCCAGCAGCCCGGGACAGGGAAGGGATCAGCCCCAGCATTTT.

This chain links TRBV5-1 with TRBJ2-7, with no clear D. With 0 bases removed from V and 7 bases from J, the gap between germline ends came to 11 bases. Per germline, CDR1 SGHRS and CDR2 YFSETQ. The CDR3 has 13 residues. The CDR3 protein is CASSLGLDPEQYF. The CDR3 nucleotides are TGCGCCAGCAGCTTGGGGCTTGACCCAGAGCAGTACTTC.

The rearrangement links TRBV28 to TRBJ1-1, with D maybe TRBD1 (6 bases). CDR1 and CDR2 from the germline V gene are MDHEN and SYDVKM. V lost 5 bases to trimming and J lost 2 bases, with 15 bases between them. This CDR3 spans 15 amino acids. This chain's CDR3 is CASSPPSQGNTEAFF. As DNA, the CDR3 is TGTGCCAGCAGTCCCCCCTCACAGGGCAACACTGAAGCTTTCTTT.

The rearrangement uses TRBV10-1 and TRBJ1-4; D not resolved. There are 13 residues in the CDR3. Germline CDR1 reads WNHNN; CDR2 reads SYGVQD (reference sequence). V dropped 3 bases and J dropped 4 bases, with 6 bases sitting between them. The CDR3 nucleotides read TGCGCCAGCAGTGACTCCATTAATGAAAAACTGTTTTTT. Translated, it gives CASSDSINEKLFF.

The rearrangement joins TRBV7-9 to TRBJ2-1; D is perhaps TRBD2 (7 bases). Germline V gene lookup returns CDR1 SEHNR and CDR2 FQNEAQ (reference sequence). The length of the CDR3 is 14 residues. The ends were cut back, 5 bases at V and 8 bases at J, with 16 bases in the middle. CDR3 in amino acids: CASSPEGGLDEQFF. The CDR3, as DNA: TGTGCCAGCAGCCCCGAGGGGGGGTTGGATGAGCAGTTCTTC. The full variable domain, with the rest looked up from reference TRBV7-9 and TRBJ2-1, is DTGVSQNPRHKITKRGQNVTFRCDPISEHNRLYWYRQTLGQGPEFLTYFQNEAQLEKSRLLSDRFSAERPKGSFSTLEIQRTEQGDSAMYLCASSPEGGLDEQFFGPGTRLTVL.

The V and J genes are TRBV19 and TRBJ2-1; tentative D call: TRBD1 (5 bases). Per germline, CDR1 LNHDA and CDR2 SQIVND (reference sequence). V gave up 3 bases and J gave up 8 bases, with 17 bases separating them. The CDR3 loop spans 15 amino acids. Here the CDR3 reads CASSIYQGNIDEQFF. The CDR3 nucleotides are TGTGCCAGTAGTATTTACCAGGGTAATATCGATGAGCAGTTCTTC.

This clone was seen more than once but under ten times. J is TRBJ2-7 and V is TRBV28; D call uncertain. This CDR3 is built from 10 residues. V gave up 3 bases and J gave up 5 bases, with 2 bases separating them. Per the germline V gene, CDR1 is MDHEN and CDR2 is SYDVKM. The CDR3 loop reads CASSFHEQYF. CDR3 bases: TGTGCCAGCAGTTTCCACGAGCAGTACTTC.

The chain couples TRBV19 to TRBJ1-5; TRBD1 agrees at 7 bases. CDR1 and CDR2 (germline): LNHDA, SQIVND (reference sequence). The CDR3 runs to 14 residues. Losses at the gene ends were 5 bases for V and 4 bases for J; bases not matched to a gene: 5. The CDR3 here is CASSGTDTNQPQHF. In DNA, the CDR3 is TGTGCCAGTAGTGGGACAGACACAAATCAGCCCCAGCATTTT.

There are a few counts of this clone. V usage is TRBV7-9 and J usage is TRBJ2-2, with D unresolved. Deletions cut 6 bases from V and 6 bases from J, with 8 bases between. Germline values: CDR1 SEHNR, CDR2 FQNEAQ (reference sequence). This CDR3 is built from 12 residues. CDR3 nucleotide sequence: TGTGCCAGCAGTCGGAGCTCCGGGGAGCTGTTTTTT. Protein sequence: CASSRSSGELFF.

The gene calls are TRBV10-2 and TRBJ1-5, with D possibly TRBD1 on 5 matching bases. V gave up 4 bases and J gave up 8 bases, with 18 bases separating them. The CDR3 has 15 residues. Germline CDR1 and CDR2: WSHSY and SAAADI. CDR3 loop: CASSALPPGGEPQHF. CDR3 DNA: TGCGCCAGCAGTGCATTACCCCCGGGGGGGGAGCCCCAGCATTTT.

The chain uses TRBV29-1 and TRBJ1-2; 7 bases match TRBD1. After removal of 3 bases from V and 5 bases from J, the junction contained 12 bases not matched to a gene. Germline V lookup: CDR1 SQVTM, CDR2 ANQGSEA. The CDR3 totals 15 residues. CDR3 region: CSVEFQGGFGYGYTF. As DNA, the CDR3 is TGCAGCGTTGAGTTTCAGGGGGGGTTTGGGTATGGCTACACCTTC.

Concerning this clone: Its ends do not fully match the called genes, so a read error is possible. The CDR3 sequence is CATSGEGLDYNEQFF. As DNA, the CDR3 is TGTGCCACCAGCGGAGAAGGGCTAGACTACAATGAGCAGTTCTTC. V gene TRBV15 combines with J gene TRBJ2-1; D remains ambiguous. CDR1 is LNHNV and CDR2 is YYDKDF in the germline V gene (reference sequence). The CDR3 has 15 amino acids.

This rearrangement joins TRBV6-5 to TRBJ2-1, with D perhaps matching TRBD1 (5 bases). CDR1 is MNHEY and CDR2 is SVGAGI in the germline V gene. The CDR3 runs to 13 residues. Deletions cut 5 bases from V and 3 bases from J, with 8 bases between. Here the CDR3 reads CASSPTDYNEQFF. In DNA form, the CDR3 reads TGTGCCAGCAGTCCGACAGACTACAATGAGCAGTTCTTC.

V usage is TRBV29-1 and J usage is TRBJ1-5; D remains unclear. Germline values: CDR1 SQVTM, CDR2 ANQGSEA. This CDR3 spans 14 amino acids. V was shortened by 7 bases and J by 0 bases, with 13 bases between the two germline ends. The CDR3 sequence: CSASLDSSNQPQHF. The CDR3 nucleotides are TGCAGCGCGAGCCTGGACTCTAGCAATCAGCCCCAGCATTTT.

The chain employs TRBV4-3 and TRBJ2-1; TRBD2 aligns across 8 bases. CDR3 length: 15 residues. The germline gives CDR1 LGHNA, CDR2 YSLEER. J lost 8 bases, V lost 5 bases, and 11 bases had no gene match. CDR3 DNA: TGCGCCAGCAGCGCCCCCGGGACTAGTAACGATGAGCAGTTCTTC. It codes for CASSAPGTSNDEQFF.

CDR3: CATTTGDGYTF. The DNA for the CDR3 is TGTGCCACAACGACAGGGGATGGCTACACCTTC. The rearrangement links TRBV10-3 to TRBJ1-2, with TRBD1 identical over 8 bases. The CDR3 runs to 11 residues. From germline, CDR1 is ENHRY and CDR2 SYGVKD. Germline trimming cut 10 bases from V and 6 bases from J; bases unmatched to any gene: 4.

The gene calls are TRBV2 and TRBJ2-7, with TRBD1 matching over 8 bases. The V segment lost 8 bases and the J segment 0 bases; nucleotides outside the gene matches: 0. In germline, CDR1 is SNHLY, CDR2 FYNNEI. The CDR3 consists of 12 residues. The CDR3 reads CASGQGSYEQYF. The CDR3 bases are TGTGCCAGCGGACAGGGCTCCTACGAGCAGTACTTC.

This chain joins TRBV28 and TRBJ2-5; a weak D match, TRBD1 (7 bases). The V and J ends lost 10 bases and 0 bases respectively, with 21 bases between them. Germline V gene lookup returns CDR1 MDHEN and CDR2 SYDVKM. CDR3 length: 16 residues. CDR3 nucleotide sequence: TGTGCCACCGCTCAGGGGCAGGGGGGCTACCAAGAGACCCAGTACTTC. This gives the protein CATAQGQGGYQETQYF.

The chain combines TRBV27 with TRBJ2-7; no clear D. V lost 1 base and J 2 bases, leaving 12 bases between the germline ends. The CDR3 totals 15 residues. Germline V gene data show CDR1 as MNHEY and CDR2 as SMNVEV (reference sequence). CDR3 sequence: CASSLFPDVAYEQYF. In DNA, the CDR3 is TGTGCCAGCAGTTTATTCCCCGACGTAGCCTACGAGCAGTACTTC.

The chain combines TRBV7-9 with TRBJ1-2; no definite D call. Germline CDR1 and CDR2: SEHNR and FQNEAQ (reference sequence). This CDR3 has 12 residues. V dropped 1 base and J dropped 4 bases, with 4 bases sitting between them. The CDR3 region is CASSLVSYGYTF. The CDR3 DNA sequence: TGTGCCAGCAGCTTAGTCAGCTATGGCTACACCTTC.

This clone was seen just once. This specimen includes other DNA sequences encoding the same CDR3. The chain links TRBV4-1 to TRBJ1-1; a weak D match, TRBD1 (6 bases). V was clipped by 0 bases and J by 2 bases, with 7 bases between them. The CDR3 consists of 14 residues. The germline CDR1 and CDR2 sequences are MGHRA and YSYEKL. The CDR3 DNA follows: TGCGCCAGCAGCCAAGAAGGGGGAAACACTGAAGCTTTCTTT. It translates to CASSQEGGNTEAFF.

V is TRBV7-2 and J is TRBJ2-7; D is unclear. The CDR3 extends over 12 amino acids. V was cut by 1 base and J by 3 bases, with 4 bases left in between. CDR1 and CDR2 from the germline V gene are SGHTA and FQGNSA. The CDR3 sequence: CASSLGRYEQYF. The CDR3 DNA is TGTGCCAGCAGCTTAGGGCGCTACGAGCAGTACTTC.

The rearrangement joins TRBV11-2 to TRBJ2-7, with 9 nucleotides matching TRBD2. V lost 8 bases and J lost 2; bases outside the gene matches: 22. CDR1 is SGHAT, CDR2 FQNNGV, per germline. The CDR3 runs 19 residues. The CDR3 here is CASLGPPGSGSWSPYEQYF. CDR3 nucleotides: TGTGCCAGCCTCGGCCCCCCCGGTAGCGGGAGTTGGTCCCCCTACGAGCAGTACTTC.

The chain's CDR3 is CASSPHTDYEQYF. In DNA, the CDR3 is TGTGCCAGCAGCCCCCATACGGACTACGAGCAGTACTTC. V gene TRBV7-6 combines with J gene TRBJ2-7; unclear D gene. This CDR3 is built from 13 residues. Germline V lookup: CDR1 SGHVS, CDR2 FNYEAQ. V was pared by 5 bases and J by 3 bases, with 11 bases between.

This chain joins TRBV10-3 and TRBJ1-1, with 10 bases fitting TRBD1. This CDR3 is 20 amino acids long. CDR1 ENHRY and CDR2 SYGVKD come from the germline V gene. J lost 0 bases, V lost 8 bases, and 21 bases had no gene match. CDR3 residues: CAISFRQGAHPEAMNTEAFF. The CDR3 coding sequence is TGTGCCATCTCTTTTCGACAGGGGGCTCACCCGGAGGCCATGAACACTGAAGCTTTCTTT.

This chain joins TRBV28 and TRBJ2-2; D is unclear. Per germline, CDR1 MDHEN and CDR2 SYDVKM. This CDR3 has 15 residues. Between the trimmed V and J ends, which lost 3 bases and 6 bases, there was a span of 14 bases. DNA of the CDR3: TGTGCCAGCAGTTTGTTGGTCGAAAGTCCCGGGGAGCTGTTTTTT. Its protein product is CASSLLVESPGELFF.

This clone was picked up one time. This specimen includes other DNA sequences encoding the same CDR3. The gene calls are TRBV27 and TRBJ2-2; TRBD2 matches at 11 bases. Germline V gene sequence: CDR1 MNHEY, CDR2 SMNVEV (reference sequence). The CDR3 spans 16 residues. V trimming: 6 bases; J trimming: 1 base; junction bases outside the gene matches: 4. CDR3 protein: CASSLGTSGNTGELFF. The CDR3, as DNA: TGTGCCAGCAGCCTGGGGACTAGCGGGAACACCGGGGAGCTGTTTTTT.

This chain links TRBV15 with TRBJ2-5; 12 bases are shared with TRBD2. Germline trimming cut 5 bases from V and 2 bases from J; bases unmatched to any gene: 12. CDR3 length equals 18 residues. Germline lookup yields CDR1 LNHNV and CDR2 YYDKDF (reference sequence). The CDR3 sequence is CATSPRLAGVGGQETQYF. Written as DNA, the CDR3 is TGTGCCACCAGCCCCCGACTAGCGGGAGTGGGGGGACAAGAGACCCAGTACTTC. Full variable domain (outside the CDR3, taken from reference TRBV15 and TRBJ2-5): DAMVIQNPRYQVTQFGKPVTLSCSQTLNHNVMYWYQQKSSQAPKLLFHYYDKDFNNEADTPDNFQSRRPNTSFCFLDIRSPGLGDTAMYLCATSPRLAGVGGQETQYFGPGTRLLVL.

The chain couples TRBV7-8 to TRBJ2-2; the D gene is possibly TRBD1 (6 bases). CDR3 size: 15 residues. V was shortened by 5 bases and J by 6 bases, with 16 bases between the two germline ends. CDR1 and CDR2 from the germline V gene are SGHVS and FQNEAQ. DNA for the CDR3: TGTGCCAGCAGCCCGAGAAGGGACACCGCCGGGGAGCTGTTTTTT. It is translated as CASSPRRDTAGELFF.